Below, 8 T cell receptor beta chains from the same sample are listed, as sequenced in a study of somatic mutations in cytotoxic T cells in rheumatoid arthritis. Clones were read by immunoSEQ multiplex PCR, and TCRdb kept only the in-frame ones, dropping some. The data contain around 20,000 clones, around 83% of them singletons. Sequences were obtained from CD8+ T cells sorted from blood. Receptors were obtained from an adult with rheumatoid arthritis.

This chain connects TRBV6-5 to TRBJ1-2; TRBD1 matches 8 bases. The CDR3 sequence is 16 residues long. Germline-derived CDR1 and CDR2 are MNHEY and SVGAGI. The V gene end was trimmed by 6 bases and the J gene end by 2 bases; junction bases not matched to a gene: 11. In nucleotides, the CDR3 is TGTGCCAGCAGCTACAGGGGGGGGCGTGCGAACTATGGCTACACCTTC. Its translation is CASSYRGGRANYGYTF.

This clone was seen a handful of times. This sequence joins TRBV4-3 and TRBJ2-2; D unclear. There are 14 residues in the CDR3. V was trimmed by 2 bases and J by 8 bases, leaving 12 bases between them. Germline values: CDR1 LGHNA, CDR2 YSLEER. The CDR3: CASSQREKGGELFF. CDR3 nucleotide sequence: TGCGCCAGCAGCCAACGAGAAAAGGGAGGGGAGCTGTTTTTT.

V is TRBV7-2 and J is TRBJ1-2; possible D gene TRBD1, 6 bases. Germline lookup yields CDR1 SGHTA and CDR2 FQGNSA. The CDR3 length is 14 residues. Trimming stripped 2 bases from V and 6 bases from J, with 13 bases between. The CDR3 nucleotides read TGTGCCAGCAGCTTATTGGGAGGGGGAGATGGCTACACCTTC. Its translation: CASSLLGGGDGYTF.

The chain is built from TRBV11-2 and TRBJ1-2; possible D gene TRBD1, 6 bases. The CDR3 contains 14 residues. Germline values: CDR1 SGHAT, CDR2 FQNNGV. V was pared by 1 base and J by 3 bases, with 9 bases between. Here the CDR3 DNA reads TGTGCCAGCAGCTTAGCAGGGGTGGACTATGGCTACACCTTC. Residues: CASSLAGVDYGYTF. Full variable domain (outside the CDR3, taken from reference TRBV11-2 and TRBJ1-2): EAGVAQSPRYKIIEKRQSVAFWCNPISGHATLYWYQQILGQGPKLLIQFQNNGVVDDSQLPKDRFSAERLKGVDSTLKIQPAKLEDSAVYLCASSLAGVDYGYTFGSGTRLTVV.

The chain is built from TRBV5-1 and TRBJ2-2, with D tentatively TRBD1 (6 bases). The CDR3 totals 15 residues. Germline values: CDR1 SGHRS, CDR2 YFSETQ. V was shortened by 4 bases and J by 0 bases, with 10 bases between the two germline ends. CDR3 residues: CASSPWTANTGELFF. The CDR3 DNA is TGCGCCAGCAGCCCCTGGACAGCGAACACCGGGGAGCTGTTTTTT.

The V gene is TRBV6-1, the J gene TRBJ1-3, with D maybe TRBD1 (5 bases). Trimming removed 1 base from V and 0 bases from J, with 13 bases in between. In germline, CDR1 is MNHNS, CDR2 SASEGT. The CDR3 has 17 amino acids. Here the CDR3 reads CASSEVLQGTSGNTIYF. In DNA, the CDR3 is TGTGCCAGCAGTGAAGTGTTGCAGGGCACCTCTGGAAACACCATATATTTT.

The V gene is TRBV6-6, the J gene TRBJ2-7, with a possible D match to TRBD1 (6 bases). The V end lost 5 bases, the J end lost 2 bases, and 13 bases lay between the germline ends. The germline CDR1 and CDR2 sequences are MNHNY and SVGAGI (reference sequence). The length of the CDR3 is 14 residues. The CDR3 DNA reads TGTGCCAGCAGTCTTTGGACAGCTCCCTACGAGCAGTACTTC. Its translation is CASSLWTAPYEQYF.

This rearrangement joins TRBV19 to TRBJ1-2; TRBD1 agrees at 8 bases. CDR1 is LNHDA, CDR2 SQIVND, per germline (reference sequence). This CDR3 is built from 17 residues. Trimming removed 4 bases from V and 3 bases from J; junction bases left unmatched: 13. The CDR3 DNA follows: TGTGCCAGTAGTACCCCCTCTTTGACAGGGGTGGACTATGGCTACACCTTC. Encoded protein: CASSTPSLTGVDYGYTF.